Described below is a single T cell receptor (beta chain) sequence and its context. Antigen specificity is unknown. The sample belongs to a study of radiotherapy plus CTLA-4 blockade in lung cancer. Some clones are missing from TCRdb's copy, which holds only in-frame ones; the method was immunoSEQ multiplex PCR. The sample includes some 73,000 clones, less than 85% seen only once; the top ten take 0.65% to 0.85%. Study results and caveats: Interferon-beta, together with early blood T cell clone dynamics, reportedly best predicted response.

Per germline, CDR1 SGHNT and CDR2 YYREEE (reference sequence). J was trimmed by 6 bases and V by 1 base; bases with no gene match: 5. This CDR3 has 16 residues. The clonotype comes from a human donor with non-small cell lung cancer who had stable disease on radiotherapy plus ipilimumab. Sequencing used peripheral blood, obtained from a patient treated with radiotherapy plus ipilimumab. The chain carries TRBV5-4 and TRBJ2-2; 11 bases align to TRBD1. The CDR3 DNA reads as TGTGCCAGCAGCTTGCCGGGACAGGGGGTTGCCGGGGAGCTGTTTTTT. Amino acids: CASSLPGQGVAGELFF.